This T cell receptor (beta chain) originates from a study of T cell clonality in common variable immunodeficiency. This clone was detected a few times. The read gets to within 3 residues of the CDR3 end, and the germline J gene fills in the rest. The table came from immunoSEQ multiplex PCR; TCRdb's copy has only in-frame clones and leaves some out. Singletons are absent from the sample, which has approximately 30,000 clones. The CDR3 sequence is 15 residues long. From germline, CDR1 is DFQATT and CDR2 SNEGSKA (reference sequence). The source material was peripheral blood mononuclear cells. This sequence joins TRBV20-1 and TRBJ2-3, with a weak D call TRBD1 (6 bases). The TCR sequence derives from a person between 18 and 75 years old in good health. The CDR3 protein is CSARDSAVYKETQYF. CDR3 DNA, as far as it was read: TGCAGTGCTAGGGACAGTGCGGTGTACAAAGAGACG.